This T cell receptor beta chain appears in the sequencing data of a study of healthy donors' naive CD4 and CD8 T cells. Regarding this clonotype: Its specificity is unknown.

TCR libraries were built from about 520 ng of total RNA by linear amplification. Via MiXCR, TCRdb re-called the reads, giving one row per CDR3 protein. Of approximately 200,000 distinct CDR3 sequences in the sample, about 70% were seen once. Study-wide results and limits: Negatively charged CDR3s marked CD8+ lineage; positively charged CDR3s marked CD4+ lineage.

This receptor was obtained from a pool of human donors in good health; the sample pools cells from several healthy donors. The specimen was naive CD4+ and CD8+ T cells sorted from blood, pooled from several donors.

CDR3 sequence reads: CASSFLLAGAEAFF. The CDR3 nucleotides are TGTGCCAGCAGCTTTCTTTTGGCCGGGGCTGAAGCTTTCTTT. V usage is TRBV11-2 and J usage is TRBJ1-1; D is ambiguous. This CDR3 spans 14 amino acids. V was trimmed by 3 bases and J by 6 bases, leaving 14 bases between them. Germline lookup yields CDR1 SGHAT and CDR2 FQNNGV.